This T cell receptor beta chain was profiled in a study of blood T cell repertoires in COVID-19. Germline V lookup: CDR1 SEHNR, CDR2 FQNEAQ (reference sequence). The CDR3 totals 15 residues. Trimming stripped 5 bases from V and 4 bases from J, with 16 bases between. Some clones are missing from TCRdb's copy, which holds only in-frame ones; the method was immunoSEQ multiplex PCR. The sample lists around 62,000 clones; around 89% were seen once. The chain joins TRBV7-9 to TRBJ2-3; a possible D gene is TRBD2 (5 bases). The TCR was taken from an older woman with acute or convalescent COVID-19. The sequenced sample consisted of peripheral blood. The DNA for the CDR3 is TGTGCCAGCAGCCCGGGCCTTGGAGGCCCAGATACGCAGTATTTT. Translation gives CASSPGLGGPDTQYF.